Following are 25 T cell receptor beta chains from one sample sequenced in a study of blood T cell repertoires in COVID-19. This table comes from immunoSEQ multiplex PCR, and its TCRdb copy is limited to in-frame clones, with some not included. The table records about 52,000 clones, roughly 87% of them present only once. Sample: peripheral blood. The receptors shown here come from a human donor with active COVID-19. The donor label of this sample is uncertain.

This clone has only a few counts. V and J are TRBV5-6 and TRBJ2-7, with a tentative D call TRBD2 (5 bases). Germline V CDR1 and CDR2: SGHDT, YYEEEE. V was clipped by 0 bases and J by 6 bases, with 16 bases between them. The CDR3 runs 15 residues. The CDR3 spells CASSLVRTSTREQYF. The CDR3 coding sequence is TGTGCCAGCAGCTTGGTTCGGACTTCGACCCGCGAGCAGTACTTC.

The chain has TRBV7-9 and TRBJ2-5, with 8 bases fitting TRBD2. Germline V gene data show CDR1 as SEHNR and CDR2 as FQNEAQ (reference sequence). Losses at the gene ends were 0 bases for V and 3 bases for J; bases not matched to a gene: 6. The CDR3 length is 16 residues. The CDR3 spells CASSLAAGGREETQYF. DNA for the CDR3: TGTGCCAGCAGCTTAGCGGCGGGGGGCAGGGAAGAGACCCAGTACTTC.

V and J are TRBV7-9 and TRBJ1-6; 7 nucleotides match TRBD1. CDR1 is SEHNR, CDR2 FQNEAQ, per germline (reference sequence). The ends lost 5 bases at V and 6 bases at J; junction bases unmatched: 4. The CDR3 covers 14 residues. This CDR3 is CASSPGTVNSPLHF. The DNA of the CDR3 is TGTGCCAGCAGCCCCGGGACAGTTAATTCACCCCTCCACTTT. The full variable domain, rest sourced from reference TRBV7-9 and TRBJ1-6, is DTGVSQNPRHKITKRGQNVTFRCDPISEHNRLYWYRQTLGQGPEFLTYFQNEAQLEKSRLLSDRFSAERPKGSFSTLEIQRTEQGDSAMYLCASSPGTVNSPLHFGNGTRLTVT.

The chain links TRBV4-3 to TRBJ1-3; no definite D call. Trimming shortened V by 2 bases and J by 0 bases, and 20 bases separated the two germline ends. Looked up from germline, CDR1 is LGHNA and CDR2 is YSLEER. The length of the CDR3 is 19 residues. For the CDR3, the DNA is TGCGCCAGCAGCCAATATAGCCCCACCATAGGGAGCTCTGGAAACACCATATATTTT. It is translated as CASSQYSPTIGSSGNTIYF.

This chain links TRBV7-3 with TRBJ2-1, with 8 bases matching TRBD2. CDR3 length equals 14 residues. The ends lost 0 bases at V and 6 bases at J; junction bases unmatched: 1. Germline V gene sequence: CDR1 SGHTA, CDR2 FQGTGA. In nucleotides, the CDR3 is TGTGCCAGCAGCTTAACCGGGGGGGCCAATGAGCAGTTCTTC. Translated: CASSLTGGANEQFF.

The chain is built from TRBV6-5 and TRBJ2-1; 7 positions agree with TRBD2. CDR1 and CDR2 (germline): MNHEY, SVGAGI. The CDR3 length is 14 residues. Unmatched junction bases numbered 4, after V lost 8 bases and J lost 0 bases. The CDR3 DNA reads TGTGCCAGCCAGCGCGGGGGCTCCTACAATGAGCAGTTCTTC. Encoded protein: CASQRGGSYNEQFF.

The chain combines TRBV19 with TRBJ1-1, with D unresolved. Looked up from germline, CDR1 is LNHDA and CDR2 is SQIVND (reference sequence). This CDR3 comprises 17 residues. V shed 3 bases and J shed 1 base, with 18 bases lying between them. CDR3 loop: CASSIFFEAVRNTEAFF. CDR3 coding DNA: TGTGCCAGTAGTATTTTTTTTGAGGCAGTAAGGAACACTGAAGCTTTCTTT.

The J gene is TRBJ2-3, the V gene TRBV29-1; 12 nucleotides agree with TRBD2. Germline CDR1 is SQVTM and CDR2 is ANQGSEA. J was trimmed by 1 base and V by 6 bases; bases with no gene match: 5. The CDR3 is made up of 15 amino acids. CDR3 region: CSVSRLAGGTDTQYF. In DNA form, the CDR3 reads TGCAGCGTCAGTCGACTAGCGGGGGGCACAGATACGCAGTATTTT.

The chain combines TRBV4-2 with TRBJ2-3; tentatively, D is TRBD1 (6 bases). Germline loops: CDR1 LGHNA, CDR2 YNFKEQ. CDR3 size: 19 residues. Trimming cost V 1 base and J 0 bases, with 20 bases left between them. Written as DNA, the CDR3 is TGTGCCAGCAGCCAAGCGGGCGAGATGGGGACACTTAGCACAGATACGCAGTATTTT. Its translation is CASSQAGEMGTLSTDTQYF.

This chain connects TRBV5-1 to TRBJ2-3; TRBD2 is a possible D gene (7 bases). Trimming pared 1 base from V and 8 bases from J, leaving 17 bases between. The CDR3 has 15 residues. Germline CDR1 reads SGHRS; CDR2 reads YFSETQ. The CDR3 sequence: CASSLKAGAPATQYF. DNA for the CDR3: TGCGCCAGCAGCTTGAAGGCGGGGGCCCCTGCTACGCAGTATTTT.

The genes are TRBV4-1 and TRBJ2-5; D may be TRBD1 (5 bases). The germline V and J ends were trimmed by 0 bases and 5 bases, with 13 bases remaining between them. CDR1 is MGHRA, CDR2 YSYEKL, per germline. This CDR3 is 15 amino acids long. The CDR3 DNA reads as TGCGCCAGCAGCCAAGACCTAAGGACATCGGAGACCCAGTACTTC. The encoded protein is CASSQDLRTSETQYF.

This chain uses TRBV27 with TRBJ1-4; D ambiguous. CDR3 length equals 9 residues. Trimming pared 9 bases from V and 8 bases from J, leaving 4 bases between. Looked up from germline, CDR1 is MNHEY and CDR2 is SMNVEV (reference sequence). CDR3 sequence: CAREEKLFF. CDR3 bases: TGTGCCAGGGAGGAAAAACTGTTTTTT.

The V gene is TRBV9, the J gene TRBJ2-1; 9 bases fit TRBD2. V was clipped by 4 bases and J by 0 bases; unmatched bases: 8. CDR3 length: 17 residues. The germline V gene has CDR1 SGDLS and CDR2 YYNGEE. In DNA form, the CDR3 reads TGTGCCAGCAGCATAAGCGGGGGGAGGGGCTCCTACAATGAGCAGTTCTTC. It encodes CASSISGGRGSYNEQFF. Full variable domain (outside the CDR3, taken from reference TRBV9 and TRBJ2-1): DSGVTQTPKHLITATGQRVTLRCSPRSGDLSVYWYQQSLDQGLQFLIQYYNGEERAKGNILERFSAQQFPDLHSELNLSSLELGDSALYFCASSISGGRGSYNEQFFGPGTRLTVL.

This chain connects TRBV6-6 to TRBJ1-1, with a tentative D call TRBD1 (5 bases). The V gene lost 2 bases and the J gene lost 5 bases, with 9 bases spanning the gap. The germline CDR1 and CDR2 sequences are MNHNY and SVGAGI (reference sequence). The CDR3 totals 13 residues. DNA of the CDR3: TGTGCCAGCAGTTACGGGGGAGGAACTGAAGCTTTCTTT. This encodes CASSYGGGTEAFF.

Here the CDR3 DNA reads TGTGCCAGCAGTTCCAGGACAGGGCGTAACTATGGCTACACCTTC. It encodes CASSSRTGRNYGYTF. The chain links TRBV6-6 to TRBJ1-2; 8 nucleotides align to TRBD1. The J segment lost 1 base and the V segment lost 4 bases, leaving 5 bases of the junction unmatched. Germline V gene data show CDR1 as MNHNY and CDR2 as SVGAGI (reference sequence). CDR3 size: 15 residues.

The chain uses TRBV4-3 and TRBJ1-5; tentatively, D is TRBD1 (6 bases). This CDR3 is built from 16 residues. CDR1 is LGHNA, CDR2 YSLEER, per germline. Trimming took 6 bases from V and 4 from J, leaving 19 bases between them. The CDR3 protein is CASSLALGGVNQPQHF. The CDR3 DNA is TGCGCCAGCAGTCTCGCCTTAGGGGGGGTAAATCAGCCCCAGCATTTT.

The chain is built from TRBV5-1 and TRBJ2-7, with 12 bases lining up with TRBD1. The CDR3 contains 15 residues. Germline CDR1 SGHRS, CDR2 YFSETQ. The ends lost 4 bases at V and 6 bases at J; junction bases unmatched: 8. CDR3 residues: CASSRGGTGGSEQYF. The CDR3, as DNA: TGCGCCAGCAGCCGGGGAGGGACAGGGGGCTCCGAGCAGTACTTC.

The rearrangement uses TRBV2 and TRBJ1-1; D unclear. CDR3 length equals 12 residues. Germline-derived CDR1 and CDR2 are SNHLY and FYNNEI. Between the trimmed V and J ends, which lost 7 bases and 11 bases, there was a span of 17 bases. CDR3 region: CASTYDIGDAFF. In DNA, the CDR3 is TGTGCCAGCACCTACGACATCGGGGATGCTTTCTTT.

This clone was detected only once. The chain is built from TRBV4-2 and TRBJ2-5, with 7 bases identical to TRBD2. With 4 bases clipped from V and 4 bases from J, the junction kept 9 bases outside the gene matches. The germline CDR1 and CDR2 sequences are LGHNA and YNFKEQ. This CDR3 region has 15 residues. The CDR3 region has the DNA TGTGCCAGCAGCCCCGGGGGAGGGCATGGAGAGACCCAGTACTTC. Translating it yields CASSPGGGHGETQYF.

For the CDR3, the DNA is TGTGCCAGCACCCCTGGTAGCGGGGGACAAGAGACCCAGTACTTC. It encodes CASTPGSGGQETQYF. This rearrangement joins TRBV2 to TRBJ2-5, with 9 bases fitting TRBD2. Germline loops: CDR1 SNHLY, CDR2 FYNNEI. The CDR3 has 15 amino acids. The V segment lost 7 bases and the J segment 2 bases; nucleotides outside the gene matches: 8.

V gene TRBV4-2 combines with J gene TRBJ2-7; D gene ambiguous. CDR3 size: 14 residues. V lost 0 bases and J lost 4, with 10 bases in between. Germline lookup yields CDR1 LGHNA and CDR2 YNFKEQ. The CDR3: CASSQDLAQYEQYF. For the CDR3, the DNA is TGTGCCAGCAGCCAAGATCTCGCCCAGTACGAGCAGTACTTC.

This chain connects TRBV7-9 to TRBJ2-5; 8 bases are a match to TRBD1. The J segment lost 2 bases and the V segment lost 5 bases, leaving 7 bases of the junction unmatched. Germline V lookup: CDR1 SEHNR, CDR2 FQNEAQ (reference sequence). The CDR3 covers 15 residues. In DNA, the CDR3 is TGTGCCAGCAGCCAACGACAGGGGTGGCAAGAGACCCAGTACTTC. The encoded protein is CASSQRQGWQETQYF.

The chain is built from TRBV7-6 and TRBJ2-3; maybe TRBD1 (8 bases). Germline-derived CDR1 and CDR2 are SGHVS and FNYEAQ. CDR3 length equals 18 residues. The V end was cut by 2 bases, the J end by 0 bases, with 18 bases between. CDR3 region: CASSLPKTGGESTDTQYF. The CDR3 bases are TGTGCCAGCAGCTTACCGAAAACAGGGGGGGAAAGCACAGATACGCAGTATTTT.

The chain couples TRBV29-1 to TRBJ1-1, with unresolved D. Trimming cost V 6 bases and J 3 bases, with 5 bases left between them. The CDR3 runs 10 residues. Germline CDR1 SQVTM, CDR2 ANQGSEA. The CDR3 coding sequence is TGCAGCGTCGGGGACACTGAAGCTTTCTTT. Its translation: CSVGDTEAFF.

The chain links TRBV11-2 to TRBJ1-1; D is uncertain. CDR1 SGHAT and CDR2 FQNNGV come from the germline V gene. The V end lost 2 bases, the J end lost 4 bases, and 11 bases lay between the germline ends. The CDR3 has 14 residues. CDR3 sequence: CASSLTGSITEAFF. The CDR3 DNA is TGTGCCAGCAGCTTAACGGGGAGTATCACTGAAGCTTTCTTT.